The clone carrying this T cell receptor beta chain was seen more than once but under ten times. Its target is unknown. This sample was taken from a study of CD8+ T cells in alopecia areata. General study results and limits: Clonality was higher in lesional than normal scalp, especially in alopecia totalis/universalis. Scalp clonality decreased significantly with tofacitinib, and so did expanded CD8+ clones among the top 100.

As the sequencing template, cDNA was produced by extracting RNA and reverse transcribing it. Repertoires were generated with immunoSEQ multiplex PCR, while TCRdb's copy carries only in-frame clones and drops some. The sample shows 90,000 to 120,000 clones, 84% of them seen only once. Treatment of the sample: oral pan-JAK inhibitor, 5-10 mg twice daily. Germline values: CDR1 MNHEY, CDR2 SVGAGI. V dropped 1 base and J dropped 4; count of bases not matched to a gene: 7. CDR3 size: 16 residues. Sequenced here: CD8+ T cells sorted from blood, sampled at week 24, from a patient treated with tofacitinib. The source of this sequence is a human donor with alopecia areata. V usage is TRBV6-5 and J usage is TRBJ2-5; TRBD2 matches at 9 bases. The CDR3 loop is CASSYLAAGGVETQYF. The CDR3 bases are TGTGCCAGCAGTTACTTGGCAGCGGGGGGCGTAGAGACCCAGTACTTC.